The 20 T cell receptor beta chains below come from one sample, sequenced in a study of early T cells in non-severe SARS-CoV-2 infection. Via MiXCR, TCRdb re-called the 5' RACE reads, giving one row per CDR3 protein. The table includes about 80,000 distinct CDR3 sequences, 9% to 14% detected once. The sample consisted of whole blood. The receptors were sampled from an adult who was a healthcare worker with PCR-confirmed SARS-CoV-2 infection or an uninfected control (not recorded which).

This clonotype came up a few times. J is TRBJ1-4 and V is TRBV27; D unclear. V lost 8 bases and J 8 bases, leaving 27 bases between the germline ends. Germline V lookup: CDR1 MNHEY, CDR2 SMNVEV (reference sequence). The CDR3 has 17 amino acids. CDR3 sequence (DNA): TGTGCCAGCGGCCGTGGAGGGTTCGACGGCACAGCGGAAAAACTGTTTTTT. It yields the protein CASGRGGFDGTAEKLFF.

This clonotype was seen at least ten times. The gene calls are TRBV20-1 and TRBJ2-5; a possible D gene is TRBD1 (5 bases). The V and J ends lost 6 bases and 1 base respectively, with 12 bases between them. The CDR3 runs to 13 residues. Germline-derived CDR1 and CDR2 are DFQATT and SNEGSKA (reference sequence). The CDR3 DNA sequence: TGCAGTGCCACGAAGACAGTCCAAGAGACCCAGTACTTC. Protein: CSATKTVQETQYF.

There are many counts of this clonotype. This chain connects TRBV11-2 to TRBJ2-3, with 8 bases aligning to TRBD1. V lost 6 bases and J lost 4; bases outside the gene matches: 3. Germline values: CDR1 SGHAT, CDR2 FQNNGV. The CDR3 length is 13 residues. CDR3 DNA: TGTGCCAGCAGTTCGGACAGGGCAGATACGCAGTATTTT. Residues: CASSSDRADTQYF.

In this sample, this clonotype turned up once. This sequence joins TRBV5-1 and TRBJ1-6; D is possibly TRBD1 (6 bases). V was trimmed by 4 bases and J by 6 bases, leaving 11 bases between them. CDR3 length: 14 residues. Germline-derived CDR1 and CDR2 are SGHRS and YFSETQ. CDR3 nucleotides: TGCGCCAGCAGCGGCCAGGGGAGTAATTCACCCCTCCACTTT. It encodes CASSGQGSNSPLHF.

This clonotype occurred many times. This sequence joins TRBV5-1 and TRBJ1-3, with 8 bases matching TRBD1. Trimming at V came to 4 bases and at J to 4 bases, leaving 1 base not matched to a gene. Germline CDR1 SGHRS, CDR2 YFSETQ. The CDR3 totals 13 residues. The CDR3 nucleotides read TGCGCCAGCAGCGGGGACAGGGGAAACACCATATATTTT. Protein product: CASSGDRGNTIYF.

CDR3 loop: CASSQLGGNSPLHF. The CDR3 DNA reads as TGTGCCAGCAGCCAACTAGGGGGCAATTCACCCCTCCACTTT. The chain recombines TRBV4-2 with TRBJ1-6; the match to TRBD1 covers 7 bases. The V gene end was trimmed by 2 bases and the J gene end by 7 bases; junction bases not matched to a gene: 2. This CDR3 region has 14 residues. Germline loops: CDR1 LGHNA, CDR2 YNFKEQ.

The DNA of the CDR3 is TGTGCCAGCCGCCCTAGCGGGAGGGTGTTCGGGGAGCTGTTTTTT. Protein sequence: CASRPSGRVFGELFF. This chain links TRBV27 with TRBJ2-2, with 12 bases identical to TRBD2. This CDR3 has 15 residues. Looked up from germline, CDR1 is MNHEY and CDR2 is SMNVEV (reference sequence). V was clipped by 8 bases and J by 7 bases; unmatched bases: 8.

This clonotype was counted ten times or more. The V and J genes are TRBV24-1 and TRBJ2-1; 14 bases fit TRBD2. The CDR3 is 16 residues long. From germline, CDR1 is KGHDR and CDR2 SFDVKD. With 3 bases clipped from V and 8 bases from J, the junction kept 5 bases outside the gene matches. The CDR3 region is CATSDPGTSGGYEQFF. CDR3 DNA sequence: TGTGCCACCAGTGATCCTGGGACTAGCGGGGGCTATGAGCAGTTCTTC.

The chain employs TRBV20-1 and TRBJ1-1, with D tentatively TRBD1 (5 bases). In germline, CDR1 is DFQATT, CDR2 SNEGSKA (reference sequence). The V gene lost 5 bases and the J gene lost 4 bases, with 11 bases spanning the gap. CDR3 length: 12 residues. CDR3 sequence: CSARTGPTEAFF. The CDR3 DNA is TGCAGTGCTCGTACAGGACCCACTGAAGCTTTCTTT.

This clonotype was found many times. The CDR3 region has the DNA TGTGCCAGCAGTCCGGCGGACAGGGGCACTGAAGCTTTCTTT. It translates to CASSPADRGTEAFF. The chain uses TRBV6-6 and TRBJ1-1; TRBD1 aligns across 9 bases. The CDR3 spans 14 residues. Germline CDR1 is MNHNY and CDR2 is SVGAGI (reference sequence). With 5 bases clipped from V and 4 bases from J, the junction kept 5 bases outside the gene matches.

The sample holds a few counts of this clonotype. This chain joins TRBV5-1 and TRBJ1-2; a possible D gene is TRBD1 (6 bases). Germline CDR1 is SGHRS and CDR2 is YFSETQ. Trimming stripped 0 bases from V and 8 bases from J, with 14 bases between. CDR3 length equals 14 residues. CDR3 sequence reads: CASSLVAGASGYTF. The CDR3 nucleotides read TGCGCCAGCAGCTTGGTTGCAGGGGCGAGCGGCTACACCTTC.

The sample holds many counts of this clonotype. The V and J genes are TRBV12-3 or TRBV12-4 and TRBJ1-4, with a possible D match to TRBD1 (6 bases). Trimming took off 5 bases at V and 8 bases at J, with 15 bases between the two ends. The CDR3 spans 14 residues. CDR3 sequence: CASSIGGLEEKLFF. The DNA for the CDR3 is TGTGCCAGCAGTATAGGGGGACTCGAAGAAAAACTGTTTTTT.

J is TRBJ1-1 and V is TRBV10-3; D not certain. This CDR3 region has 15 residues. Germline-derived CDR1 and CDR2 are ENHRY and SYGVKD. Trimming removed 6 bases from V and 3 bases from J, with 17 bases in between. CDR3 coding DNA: TGTGCCATCAGGACCGATGGGGATATTGACACTGAAGCTTTCTTT. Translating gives CAIRTDGDIDTEAFF.

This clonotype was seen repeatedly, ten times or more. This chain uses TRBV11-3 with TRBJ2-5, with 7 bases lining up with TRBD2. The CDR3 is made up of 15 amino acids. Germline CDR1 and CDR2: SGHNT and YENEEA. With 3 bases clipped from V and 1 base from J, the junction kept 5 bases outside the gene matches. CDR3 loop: CASSFERGRQETQYF. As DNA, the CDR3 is TGTGCCAGCAGCTTCGAGCGGGGCCGCCAAGAGACCCAGTACTTC.

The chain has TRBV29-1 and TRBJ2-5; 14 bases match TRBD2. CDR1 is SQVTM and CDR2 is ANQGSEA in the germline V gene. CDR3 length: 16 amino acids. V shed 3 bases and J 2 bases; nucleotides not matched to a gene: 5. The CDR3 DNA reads TGCAGCGTTGACGGACTAGCGGGGGGCTCTCAAGAGACCCAGTACTTC. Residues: CSVDGLAGGSQETQYF.

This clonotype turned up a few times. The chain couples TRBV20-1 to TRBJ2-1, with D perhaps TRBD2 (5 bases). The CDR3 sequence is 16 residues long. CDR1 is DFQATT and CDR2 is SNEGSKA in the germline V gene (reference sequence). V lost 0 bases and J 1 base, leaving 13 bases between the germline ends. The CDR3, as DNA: TGCAGTGCTAGAGATAGCGCGCGGAGTTCCTACAATGAGCAGTTCTTC. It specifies CSARDSARSSYNEQFF.

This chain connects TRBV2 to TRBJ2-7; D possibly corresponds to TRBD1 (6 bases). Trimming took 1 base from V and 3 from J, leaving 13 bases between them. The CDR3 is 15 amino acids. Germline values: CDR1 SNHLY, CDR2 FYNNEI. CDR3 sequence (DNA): TGTGCCAGCAGTGAAGGCCCGGGACACCTCTACGAGCAGTACTTC. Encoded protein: CASSEGPGHLYEQYF.

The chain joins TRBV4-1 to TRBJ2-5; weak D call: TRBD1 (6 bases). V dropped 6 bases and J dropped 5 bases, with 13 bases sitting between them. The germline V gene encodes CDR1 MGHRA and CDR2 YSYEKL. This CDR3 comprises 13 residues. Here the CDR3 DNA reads TGCGCCAGCAGGCAGGGGCCGGGGGAGACCCAGTACTTC. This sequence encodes CASRQGPGETQYF.

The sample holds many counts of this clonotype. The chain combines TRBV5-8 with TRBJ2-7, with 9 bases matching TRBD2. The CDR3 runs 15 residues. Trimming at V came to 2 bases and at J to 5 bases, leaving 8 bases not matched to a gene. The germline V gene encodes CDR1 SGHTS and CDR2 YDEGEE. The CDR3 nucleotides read TGTGCCAGCAGCTTCCGAGCGGGAGGCCGGGACGAGCAGTACTTC. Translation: CASSFRAGGRDEQYF.

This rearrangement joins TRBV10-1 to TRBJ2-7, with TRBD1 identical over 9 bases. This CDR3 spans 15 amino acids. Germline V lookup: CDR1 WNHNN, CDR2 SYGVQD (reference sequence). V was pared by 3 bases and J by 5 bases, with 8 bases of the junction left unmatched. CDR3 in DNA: TGCGCCAGCAGTGATCCCGGGACAGGGATGAACGAGCAGTACTTC. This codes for CASSDPGTGMNEQYF.